This entry describes one T cell receptor beta chain. Its antigen is undetermined. The junction shows a germline mismatch at one end, possibly a read error. Sequencing involved patients with CD8+CD57+ cell expansion previously shown by flow cytometry. Severe acquired aplastic anemia was present in all patients. The source of the sample is a study of CD8+CD57+ T cells in acquired aplastic anemia. Study summary: DNA from sorted CD4+ and CD8+ cells averaged approximately 2.9 ug. Study-wide results and limits: Overlap between patients and controls comprised about 28 CD8+ CDR3 sequences.

In germline, CDR1 is SGDLS, CDR2 YYNGEE. The length of the CDR3 is 9 residues. Genomic DNA acted as the template from which TCR beta VDJ combination and CDR3 sequence profiling were carried out. One entry per CDR3 protein results from TCRdb running MiXCR on the reads. The sample yields approximately 250,000 distinct CDR3 sequences, 82% seen once. Material for sequencing was sorted CD4+, CD8+, or CD8+CD57+ T cells (not recorded which) from PBMCs. The origin of this receptor is a human donor with aplastic anemia. J is TRBJ2-7 and V is TRBV9; maybe TRBD1 (5 bases). CDR3 sequence: CTSRDEQYF. The DNA for the CDR3 is TGTACCAGCAGGGACGAGCAGTACTTC.